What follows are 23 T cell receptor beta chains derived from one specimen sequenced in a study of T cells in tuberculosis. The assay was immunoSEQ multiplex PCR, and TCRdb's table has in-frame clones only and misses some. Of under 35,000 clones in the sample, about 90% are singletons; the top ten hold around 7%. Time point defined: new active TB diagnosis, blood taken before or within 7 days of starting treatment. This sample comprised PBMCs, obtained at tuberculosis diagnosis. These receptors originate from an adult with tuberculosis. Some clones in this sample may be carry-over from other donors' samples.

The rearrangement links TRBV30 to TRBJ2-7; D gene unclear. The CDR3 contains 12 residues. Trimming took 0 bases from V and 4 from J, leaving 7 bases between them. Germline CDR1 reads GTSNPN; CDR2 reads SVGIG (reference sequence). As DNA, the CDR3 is TGTGCCTGGAGTGTAGCGCTTTACGAGCAGTACTTC. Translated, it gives CAWSVALYEQYF.

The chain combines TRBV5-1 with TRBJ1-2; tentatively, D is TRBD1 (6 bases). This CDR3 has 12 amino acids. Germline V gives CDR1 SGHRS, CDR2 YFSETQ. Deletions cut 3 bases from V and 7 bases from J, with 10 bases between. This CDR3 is CASSSDRSGYTF. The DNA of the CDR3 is TGCGCCAGCAGCTCGGACAGATCTGGCTACACCTTC.

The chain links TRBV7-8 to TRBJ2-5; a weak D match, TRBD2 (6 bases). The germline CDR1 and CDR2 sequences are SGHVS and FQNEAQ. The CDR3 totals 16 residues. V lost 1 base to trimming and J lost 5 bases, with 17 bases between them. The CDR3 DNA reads TGTGCCAGCAGCTTAGGGCGGGGACCCCCCGGGGAGACCCAGTACTTC. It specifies CASSLGRGPPGETQYF.

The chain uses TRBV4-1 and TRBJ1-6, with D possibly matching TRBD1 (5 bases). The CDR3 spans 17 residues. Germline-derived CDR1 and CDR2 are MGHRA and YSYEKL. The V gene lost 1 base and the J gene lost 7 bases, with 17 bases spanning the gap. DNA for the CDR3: TGCGCCAGCAGCCAAGTCGGATTAAGAGGACAAAATTCACCCCTCCACTTT. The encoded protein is CASSQVGLRGQNSPLHF.

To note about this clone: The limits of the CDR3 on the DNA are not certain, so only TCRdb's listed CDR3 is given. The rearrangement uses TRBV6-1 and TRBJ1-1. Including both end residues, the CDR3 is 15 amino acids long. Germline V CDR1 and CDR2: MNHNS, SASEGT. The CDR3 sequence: CASSFASGRGTEAFF.

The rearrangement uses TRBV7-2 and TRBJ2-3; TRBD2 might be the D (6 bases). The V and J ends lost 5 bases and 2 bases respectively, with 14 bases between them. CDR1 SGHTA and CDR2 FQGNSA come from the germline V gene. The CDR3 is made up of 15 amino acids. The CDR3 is CASSPMEGVTDTQYF. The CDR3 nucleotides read TGTGCCAGCAGCCCCATGGAGGGAGTCACAGATACGCAGTATTTT.

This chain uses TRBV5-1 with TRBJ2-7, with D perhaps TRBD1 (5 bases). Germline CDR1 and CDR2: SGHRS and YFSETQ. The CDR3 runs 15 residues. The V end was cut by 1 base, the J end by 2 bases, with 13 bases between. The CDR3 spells CASSLTGLQPYEQYF. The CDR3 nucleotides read TGCGCCAGCAGCTTGACAGGCCTACAGCCCTACGAGCAGTACTTC. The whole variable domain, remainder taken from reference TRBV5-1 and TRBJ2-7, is KAGVTQTPRYLIKTRGQQVTLSCSPISGHRSVSWYQQTPGQGLQFLFEYFSETQRNKGNFPGRFSGRQFSNSRSEMNVSTLELGDSALYLCASSLTGLQPYEQYFGPGTRLTVT.

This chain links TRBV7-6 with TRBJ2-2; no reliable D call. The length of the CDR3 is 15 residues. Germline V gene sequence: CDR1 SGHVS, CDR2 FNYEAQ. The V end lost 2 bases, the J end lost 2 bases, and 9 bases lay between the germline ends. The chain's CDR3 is CASSLKLANTGELFF. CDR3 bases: TGTGCCAGCAGCTTAAAATTAGCCAACACCGGGGAGCTGTTTTTT.

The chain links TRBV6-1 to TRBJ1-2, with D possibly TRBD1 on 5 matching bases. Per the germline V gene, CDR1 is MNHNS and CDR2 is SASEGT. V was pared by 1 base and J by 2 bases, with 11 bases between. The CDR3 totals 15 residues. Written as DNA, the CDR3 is TGTGCCAGCAGTGAAGGGTCACGGGGGAACTATGGCTACACCTTC. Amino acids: CASSEGSRGNYGYTF.

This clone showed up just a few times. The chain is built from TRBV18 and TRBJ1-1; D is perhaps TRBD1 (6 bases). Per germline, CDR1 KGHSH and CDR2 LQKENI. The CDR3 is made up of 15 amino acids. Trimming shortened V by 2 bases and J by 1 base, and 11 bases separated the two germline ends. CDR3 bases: TGTGCCAGCTCACCATCGGGACAACCGAACACTGAAGCTTTCTTT. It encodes CASSPSGQPNTEAFF.

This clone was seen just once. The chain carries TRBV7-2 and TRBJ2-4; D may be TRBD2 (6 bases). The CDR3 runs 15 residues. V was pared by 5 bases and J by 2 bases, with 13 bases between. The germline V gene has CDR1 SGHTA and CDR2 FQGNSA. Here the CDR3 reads CASSDRRGTKNIQYF. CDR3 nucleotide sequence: TGTGCCAGCAGCGACCGACGGGGGACCAAAAACATTCAGTACTTC.

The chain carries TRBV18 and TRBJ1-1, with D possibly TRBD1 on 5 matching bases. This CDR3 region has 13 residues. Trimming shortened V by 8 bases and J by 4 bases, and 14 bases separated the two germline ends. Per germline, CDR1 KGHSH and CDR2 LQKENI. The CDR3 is CASTRRVGTEAFF. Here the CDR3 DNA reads TGTGCCAGCACACGCAGGGTCGGCACTGAAGCTTTCTTT.

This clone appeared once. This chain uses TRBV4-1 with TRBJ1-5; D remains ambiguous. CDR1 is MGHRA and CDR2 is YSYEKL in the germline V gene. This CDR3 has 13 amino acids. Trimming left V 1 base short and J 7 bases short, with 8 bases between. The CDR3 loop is CASSQVSGQPQHF. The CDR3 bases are TGCGCCAGCAGCCAAGTGTCGGGACAGCCCCAGCATTTT.

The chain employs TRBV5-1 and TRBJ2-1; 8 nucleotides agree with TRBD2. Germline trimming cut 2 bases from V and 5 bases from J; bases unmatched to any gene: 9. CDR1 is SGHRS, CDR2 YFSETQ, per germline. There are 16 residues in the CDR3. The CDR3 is CASSFLPSGGNNEQFF. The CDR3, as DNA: TGCGCCAGCAGCTTTCTCCCGAGCGGGGGAAACAATGAGCAGTTCTTC.

CDR3 in DNA: TGCGCCAGCAGCTTGAGAGGACAGGGTTGGGCTGAAGCTTTCTTT. Encoded protein: CASSLRGQGWAEAFF. This chain joins TRBV5-1 and TRBJ1-1; 8 nucleotides align to TRBD1. The V gene's germline CDR1 is SGHRS and CDR2 YFSETQ. This CDR3 contains 15 residues. The V gene end was trimmed by 1 base and the J gene end by 6 bases; junction bases not matched to a gene: 8.

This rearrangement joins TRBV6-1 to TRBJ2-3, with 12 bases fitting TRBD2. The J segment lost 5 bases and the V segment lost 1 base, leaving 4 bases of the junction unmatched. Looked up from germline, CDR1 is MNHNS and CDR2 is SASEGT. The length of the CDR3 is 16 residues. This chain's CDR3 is CASSEGLAGARDTQYF. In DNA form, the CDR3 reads TGTGCCAGCAGTGAAGGACTAGCGGGGGCCCGAGATACGCAGTATTTT.

The CDR3: CASSESRLNTEAFF. CDR3 sequence (DNA): TGTGCCAGCAGTGAATCGCGGCTGAACACTGAAGCTTTCTTT. The rearrangement uses TRBV25-1 and TRBJ1-1; no clear D gene. This CDR3 contains 14 residues. Trimming stripped 1 base from V and 0 bases from J, with 6 bases between. Germline V lookup: CDR1 MGHDK, CDR2 SYGVNS.

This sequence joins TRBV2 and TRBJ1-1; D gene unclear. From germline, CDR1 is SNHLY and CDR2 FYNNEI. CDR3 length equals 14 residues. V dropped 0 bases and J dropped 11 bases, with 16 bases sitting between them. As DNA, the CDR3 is TGTGCCAGCAGTGAAGCGCGAGGAGAATCGGAGGCTTTCTTT. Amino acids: CASSEARGESEAFF.

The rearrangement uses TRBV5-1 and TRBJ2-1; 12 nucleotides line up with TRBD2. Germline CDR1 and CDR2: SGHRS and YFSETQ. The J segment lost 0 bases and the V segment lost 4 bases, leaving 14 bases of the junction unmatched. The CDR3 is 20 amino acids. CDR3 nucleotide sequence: TGCGCCAGCAGCCTAACAATAACTAGCGGGGGGCCGAGCTCCTACAATGAGCAGTTCTTC. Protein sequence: CASSLTITSGGPSSYNEQFF.

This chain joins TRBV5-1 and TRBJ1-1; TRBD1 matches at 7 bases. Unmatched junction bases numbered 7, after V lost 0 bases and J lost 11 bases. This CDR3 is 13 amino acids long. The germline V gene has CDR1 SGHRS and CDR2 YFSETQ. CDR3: CASSLDRTGAAFF. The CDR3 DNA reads TGCGCCAGCAGCTTGGATCGAACAGGGGCGGCTTTCTTT. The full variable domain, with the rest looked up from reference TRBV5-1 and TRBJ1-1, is KAGVTQTPRYLIKTRGQQVTLSCSPISGHRSVSWYQQTPGQGLQFLFEYFSETQRNKGNFPGRFSGRQFSNSRSEMNVSTLELGDSALYLCASSLDRTGAAFFGQGTRLTVV.

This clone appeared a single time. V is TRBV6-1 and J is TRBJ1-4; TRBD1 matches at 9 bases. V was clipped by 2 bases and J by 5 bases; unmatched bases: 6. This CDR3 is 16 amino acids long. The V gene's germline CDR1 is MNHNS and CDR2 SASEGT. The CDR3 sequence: CASSEQSTGGNEKLFF. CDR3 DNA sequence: TGTGCCAGCAGTGAACAGTCTACAGGGGGCAATGAAAAACTGTTTTTT.

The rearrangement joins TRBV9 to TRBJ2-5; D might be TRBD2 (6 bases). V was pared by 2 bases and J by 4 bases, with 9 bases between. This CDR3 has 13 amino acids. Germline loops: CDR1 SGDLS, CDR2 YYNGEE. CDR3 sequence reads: CASSVGGLETQYF. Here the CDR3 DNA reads TGTGCCAGCAGCGTCGGGGGTCTAGAGACCCAGTACTTC.

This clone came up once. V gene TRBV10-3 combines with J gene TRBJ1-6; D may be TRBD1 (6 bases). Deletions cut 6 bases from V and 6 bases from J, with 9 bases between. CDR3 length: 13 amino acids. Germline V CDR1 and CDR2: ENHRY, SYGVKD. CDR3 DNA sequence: TGTGCCATCAGCCGGACAGCTAATTCACCCCTCCACTTT. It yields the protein CAISRTANSPLHF.